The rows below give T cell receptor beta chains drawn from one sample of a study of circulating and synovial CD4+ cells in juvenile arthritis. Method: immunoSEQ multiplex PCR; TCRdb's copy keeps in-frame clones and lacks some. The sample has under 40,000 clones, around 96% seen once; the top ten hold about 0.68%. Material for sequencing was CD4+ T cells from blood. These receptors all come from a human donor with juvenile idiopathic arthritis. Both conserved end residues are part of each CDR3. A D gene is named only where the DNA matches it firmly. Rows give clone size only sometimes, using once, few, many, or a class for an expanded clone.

CDR3nt: TGTGCCACCTTCTCGATCAGGGACTATGGCTACACCTTC
CDR3aa: CATFSIRDYGYTF
d_gene: -
j_gene: TRBJ1-2
abundance: -
v_gene: TRBV19

CDR3nt: TGTGCCAGCAGCCTGCGGACAGGGCTGAACACTGAAGCTTTCTTT
CDR3aa: CASSLRTGLNTEAFF
d_gene: TRBD1
j_gene: TRBJ1-1
abundance: -
v_gene: TRBV5-6

CDR3nt: TGTGCCAGTAGTAACATCATAAATGAGCAGTTCTTC
CDR3aa: CASSNIINEQFF
d_gene: -
j_gene: TRBJ2-1
abundance: -
v_gene: TRBV19

CDR3nt: TGTGCCAGTAGTATCCTCCAGGGGGCGTATGGCTACACCTTC
CDR3aa: CASSILQGAYGYTF
d_gene: TRBD1
j_gene: TRBJ1-2
abundance: -
v_gene: TRBV19

CDR3nt: TGCGCCAGCAGCCTTCTCAGGGGCCTTCATGGCACTGAAGCTTTCTTT
CDR3aa: CASSLLRGLHGTEAFF
d_gene: -
j_gene: TRBJ1-1
abundance: -
v_gene: TRBV4-1

CDR3nt: TGTGCCAGCAGTTACTCGTCACAGGGGGAAAGGACCCAGCATTTT
CDR3aa: CASSYSSQGERTQHF
d_gene: TRBD1
j_gene: TRBJ1-5
abundance: -
v_gene: TRBV6-5

CDR3nt: TGTGCCAGCTCACCCCTCGGGACAGATAAGCAGTACTTC
CDR3aa: CASSPLGTDKQYF
d_gene: TRBD1
j_gene: TRBJ2-7
abundance: -
v_gene: TRBV18

CDR3nt: TGTGCCAGCAGCTTAGTCCCTAGCGGGGGCCAGAGCTCCTACAATGAGCAGTTCTTC
CDR3aa: CASSLVPSGGQSSYNEQFF
d_gene: TRBD2
j_gene: TRBJ2-1
abundance: -
v_gene: TRBV11-2

CDR3nt: TGCGCCAGCAGCGAGGCCAGGGGGGCTTACGAGCAGTACTTC
CDR3aa: CASSEARGAYEQYF
d_gene: -
j_gene: TRBJ2-7
abundance: once
v_gene: TRBV5-1

CDR3nt: TGCAGCGCAGGACAGATGAACACTGAAGCTTTCTTT
CDR3aa: CSAGQMNTEAFF
d_gene: -
j_gene: TRBJ1-1
abundance: -
v_gene: TRBV29-1

CDR3nt: TGCGCCAGCAGCTTGGGTACGGCAGGGTGGGAAGGCTACACCTTC
CDR3aa: CASSLGTAGWEGYTF
d_gene: -
j_gene: TRBJ1-2
abundance: -
v_gene: TRBV5-1

CDR3nt: TGTGCCAGCAGTGAACAGGGACAGCGAAAGATCACAGATACGCAGTATTTT
CDR3aa: CASSEQGQRKITDTQYF
d_gene: TRBD1
j_gene: TRBJ2-3
abundance: -
v_gene: TRBV25-1

CDR3nt: TGTGCCAGCAGTTACGAGTGGGCGAGGGGGGAGACCCAGTACTTC
CDR3aa: CASSYEWARGETQYF
d_gene: -
j_gene: TRBJ2-5
abundance: -
v_gene: TRBV6-5

CDR3nt: TGTGCCATCAGAGCCGGGACAGGGGGCAACGAGCAGTACTTC
CDR3aa: CAIRAGTGGNEQYF
d_gene: TRBD1
j_gene: TRBJ2-7
abundance: once
v_gene: TRBV10-3

CDR3nt: TGTGCTAGCAGCCCCGGGGAGGCCTCCTACGAGCAGTACTTC
CDR3aa: CASSPGEASYEQYF
d_gene: -
j_gene: TRBJ2-7
abundance: -
v_gene: TRBV7-7

CDR3nt: TGTGCCAGCAGTTTGAGCGGAAACACCATATATTTT
CDR3aa: CASSLSGNTIYF
d_gene: -
j_gene: TRBJ1-3
abundance: -
v_gene: TRBV28

CDR3nt: TGTGCCAGCAGCTTGGGACTAGCGGGAGGGCCGTCCTACGAGCAGTACTTC
CDR3aa: CASSLGLAGGPSYEQYF
d_gene: TRBD2
j_gene: TRBJ2-7
abundance: -
v_gene: TRBV7-6

CDR3nt: TGTGCCAGTAGTATAGGGGCCCCCTCCTACGAGCAGTACTTC
CDR3aa: CASSIGAPSYEQYF
d_gene: -
j_gene: TRBJ2-7
abundance: -
v_gene: TRBV19

CDR3nt: TGTGCCAGCAGCCCCTCTAGCGGTACAGATACGCAGTATTTT
CDR3aa: CASSPSSGTDTQYF
d_gene: TRBD2
j_gene: TRBJ2-3
abundance: -
v_gene: TRBV2

CDR3nt: TGTGCCAGCAGTGAAGGAATAGAGTTGAATCAGCCCCAGCATTTT
CDR3aa: CASSEGIELNQPQHF
d_gene: -
j_gene: TRBJ1-5
abundance: -
v_gene: TRBV6-1